A selection of T cell receptor beta chains follows, all from one sample in a study of CD8 T cells in Susac syndrome. TCRdb fed the immunoSEQ multiplex PCR reads into MiXCR, producing one record per CDR3 protein. This table holds approximately 200,000 distinct CDR3 sequences, 90% to 95% found once. The source material was CD4+ T cells from PBMCs. The receptors stem from a human donor with multiple sclerosis. Both conserved end residues are part of each CDR3. A D gene is named only where the DNA matches it firmly. The listing skips clone size in some rows; elsewhere it reads once, few, many or a size class.

CDR3nt,CDR3aa,abundance,d_gene,v_gene,j_gene
TGTGCCAGCAGCGTGAGTAGCGGGGGGGCCGGAGAGACCCAGTACTTC,CASSVSSGGAGETQYF,.,TRBD2,TRBV9,TRBJ2-5
TGTGCCAGCAGCGTAGGGAGGGACACGCAGTATTTT,CASSVGRDTQYF,.,.,TRBV9,TRBJ2-3
TGTGCCAGCATGTCAGTCCGGGACAGGGTGGTCGAGCAGTACTTC,CASMSVRDRVVEQYF,.,TRBD1,TRBV27,TRBJ2-7
TGTGCCAGTAGTACCGGACGGATGTACGAGCAGTACTTC,CASSTGRMYEQYF,.,.,TRBV19,TRBJ2-7
TGCAGTGCTAGAGATCGGGGGGCGCGGGAGACCCAGTACTTC,CSARDRGARETQYF,.,.,TRBV20-1,TRBJ2-5
TGTGCCAGCAGTGACCCTAGCGGGGGGACCCAGTACTTC,CASSDPSGGTQYF,.,TRBD2,TRBV25-1,TRBJ2-5
TGTGCCAGCAGCTCTAGACAGGGGGCGGCTGAGCAGTTCTTC,CASSSRQGAAEQFF,.,TRBD1,TRBV7-9,TRBJ2-1
TGCGCCAGCAGCCTTTTCATCCCTGCGGGCATGAACAATGAGCAGTTCTTC,CASSLFIPAGMNNEQFF,.,.,TRBV4-1,TRBJ2-1
TGTGCTAGTGGTTTGGCTCGGGACAGGGCTTTCTTT,CASGLARDRAFF,.,TRBD1,TRBV12-5,TRBJ1-1
TGCGCCAGCAGCCAAGGGCCGGCCCAATACACTGAAGCTTTCTTT,CASSQGPAQYTEAFF,once,.,TRBV4-1,TRBJ1-1
TGCAGTGCTGGGACTAGCGGGCATGACAATGAGCAGTTCTTC,CSAGTSGHDNEQFF,.,TRBD2,TRBV20-1,TRBJ2-1
TGCGCCAGCAGGTTAACAAGCACAGATACGCAGTATTTT,CASRLTSTDTQYF,.,.,TRBV4-1,TRBJ2-3
TGTGCCAGCAGCCAGCGCGGACAGGGGGCTTACGAGCAGTACTTC,CASSQRGQGAYEQYF,.,TRBD1,TRBV3-1,TRBJ2-7
TGTGCCTGGAGTCCCCCGGGACTAGCGGGAGGGGACGAGCAGTACTTC,CAWSPPGLAGGDEQYF,.,TRBD2,TRBV30,TRBJ2-7
TGCAGTGTAAACAGGGGGACAGATACGCAGTATTTT,CSVNRGTDTQYF,.,TRBD1,TRBV20-1,TRBJ2-3
TGTGCCAGCAGCGAGAGGGACAGGGGGGCTGGCTACACCTTC,CASSERDRGAGYTF,.,TRBD1,TRBV3-1,TRBJ1-2
TGTGCCTGGACGGAGCGGGCTAGCTACGAGCAGTACTTC,CAWTERASYEQYF,.,.,TRBV30,TRBJ2-7
TGCAGCGTGTCCGTTTCGGGCGGCTACACCTTC,CSVSVSGGYTF,.,.,TRBV29-1,TRBJ1-2
TGTGCCAGCAGCCAGGGACAGTTTCGTAATGAGCAGTTCTTC,CASSQGQFRNEQFF,.,TRBD1,TRBV3-1,TRBJ2-1
TGTGCCAGCAGACGGGGCCACTATGGCTACACCTTC,CASRRGHYGYTF,.,.,TRBV12-3/TRBV12-4,TRBJ1-2
TGCAGTGCCCTGAAGGGGGCCGGCGGCGAACTGTTTTTT,CSALKGAGGELFF,.,TRBD1,TRBV20-1,TRBJ1-4
TGTGCCAGCAGCCTATCCCCTAGCGGGAGGGGGAATGAGCAGTTCTTC,CASSLSPSGRGNEQFF,.,TRBD2,TRBV11-2,TRBJ2-1
TGTGCCAGCAGTCATGGGATTATCGGGGGCGAGCAGTACTTC,CASSHGIIGGEQYF,.,.,TRBV12-3/TRBV12-4,TRBJ2-7
TGCGCCAGCAGCTTGGCCCCCGGGAACTACGAGCAGTACTTC,CASSLAPGNYEQYF,.,.,TRBV5-1,TRBJ2-7
TGTGCCAGCAGTGAATATTCGCTCCGAAGATCCGAGCAGTACTTC,CASSEYSLRRSEQYF,once,.,TRBV25-1,TRBJ2-7
TGCGCCAGCAGCTCCTTGGCGGGAGGGACCCAGTACTTC,CASSSLAGGTQYF,.,TRBD2,TRBV5-1,TRBJ2-5
TGTGCCAGCTCCCCCGGAGGACAGGGAGGCAATGAGCAGTTCTTC,CASSPGGQGGNEQFF,.,TRBD1,TRBV18,TRBJ2-1
TGTGCCTGGGGACTAGCGGGACGAGAGCAGTACTTC,CAWGLAGREQYF,.,TRBD2,TRBV28,TRBJ2-7
TGCAGTGCTAGTTCCCTCCAGGCCCGTTACAAGCAGTACTTC,CSASSLQARYKQYF,.,.,TRBV20-1,TRBJ2-7
TGCGCCAGCAGTCACCTCAATCCAGATACGCAGTATTTT,CASSHLNPDTQYF,.,.,TRBV23-1,TRBJ2-3
TGTGCCAGCAGTGAAAGCAAGAACAAACGCACAGATACGCAGTATTTT,CASSESKNKRTDTQYF,.,.,TRBV6-1,TRBJ2-3
TGTGCCAGCAGTTTTTGGACTAGCGGGACGTACGAGCAGTACTTC,CASSFWTSGTYEQYF,.,TRBD2,TRBV12-3/TRBV12-4,TRBJ2-7
TGCAGCGTTGAGATACAGGGCGGGGGCTACACCTTC,CSVEIQGGGYTF,.,.,TRBV29-1,TRBJ1-2
TGTGCCACCAGTACGGAGAGCACAGATACGCAGTATTTT,CATSTESTDTQYF,.,.,TRBV24-1,TRBJ2-3
TGTGCCTGGAGTGTAGGTTTTGGGGGTGGCTATGGCTACACCTTC,CAWSVGFGGGYGYTF,.,.,TRBV30,TRBJ1-2
TGCGCCAGCAGCCACGCCGTCACGGAGACCCAGTACTTC,CASSHAVTETQYF,.,.,TRBV4-1,TRBJ2-5
TGTGCCAGCAGACGGACAGGAGTATACTATGGCTACACCTTC,CASRRTGVYYGYTF,.,TRBD1,TRBV25-1,TRBJ1-2
TGTGCCAGCAGAGCTTACTACAATGAGCAGTTCTTC,CASRAYYNEQFF,.,.,TRBV6-6,TRBJ2-1
TGCAGCGCCGAGGGTCTAGCGGGAGTACCTTTTACAGATACGCAGTATTTT,CSAEGLAGVPFTDTQYF,.,TRBD2,TRBV20-1,TRBJ2-3
TGCGCCAGCAGCGCCAGCGGTGGAGACTCCGCCGGGGAGCTGTTTTTT,CASSASGGDSAGELFF,.,.,TRBV5-1,TRBJ2-2
TGTGCCAGCAGTGTTGCCAACTATGGCTACACCTTC,CASSVANYGYTF,.,.,TRBV2,TRBJ1-2
TGCAGTGCTTCTCGGACTAGCGGGAGGGGGCAGTACTTC,CSASRTSGRGQYF,.,TRBD2,TRBV20-1,TRBJ2-7
TGCAGTGCAGATGGGAATGAGCAGTTCTTC,CSADGNEQFF,.,.,TRBV20-1,TRBJ2-1
TGTGCCACCAGCATGACGGGCCGAGCTGGGGACGAGCAGTACTTC,CATSMTGRAGDEQYF,.,.,TRBV15,TRBJ2-7
TGTGCCTGGAGAGGTCCCTCCTACAATGAGCAGTTCTTC,CAWRGPSYNEQFF,.,.,TRBV30,TRBJ2-1
TGCAGTGCTGCCCGAAACCCAGAGAATTCACCCCTCCACTTT,CSAARNPENSPLHF,.,.,TRBV20-1,TRBJ1-6
TGTGCCAGCAGTGAAAACCGGGACAATGAGCAGTTCTTC,CASSENRDNEQFF,.,.,TRBV2,TRBJ2-1
TGCAGTGCCCCCGACAGGCCCAGTGGCTACACCTTC,CSAPDRPSGYTF,.,.,TRBV20-1,TRBJ1-2
TGCAGTGCTAGAGATCCGAAGACCAGGGGGAATTCACCCCTCCACTTT,CSARDPKTRGNSPLHF,once,TRBD1,TRBV20-1,TRBJ1-6
TGTGCCAGCAGCCGACGGGACAGGGGGCCGGCCGGGGAGCTGTTTTTT,CASSRRDRGPAGELFF,.,TRBD1,TRBV7-9,TRBJ2-2
TGTGCCACCAGCAGAGATCATGGCGGCTACACCTTC,CATSRDHGGYTF,few,.,TRBV15,TRBJ1-2
TGTGCCAGCAGCTTGGGTCGGGATCCCGGGCTCGAGCAGTACTTC,CASSLGRDPGLEQYF,.,.,TRBV5-4,TRBJ2-7
TGTGCCAGCAGTTTGGGCGGTAGCACAGATACGCAGTATTTT,CASSLGGSTDTQYF,few,.,TRBV12-3/TRBV12-4,TRBJ2-3
TGTGCCAGCAGCCAAGATGGAGGGATCAATCAGCCCCAGCATTTT,CASSQDGGINQPQHF,.,.,TRBV3-1,TRBJ1-5